This TCR beta chain was found in a study of metastatic and nonmetastatic thyroid tumors. Study information: It was across blood and tumor or nodule tissue from malignant and benign thyroid patients that repertoires were compared.

No treatment had been given to any patient before thyroid surgery. In the authors' methods: Between-group CDR3 differences, defined by clinicopathological status, yielded a distant-metastasis classifier for papillary thyroid cancer. TCRdb re-processed the PCR reads through MiXCR. It is TCRdb's table, rather than the study itself, that gives the V and J calls and clone size. Of about 7,400 clones detected, 28% appear once; the ten largest clones hold 20% to 30%. Germline-derived CDR1 and CDR2 are SNHLY and FYNNEI. Trimming pared 4 bases from V and 6 bases from J, leaving 19 bases between. The CDR3 loop spans 16 amino acids. Study-level results: A significant increase in TCR beta diversity was reportedly seen in malignant thyroid tumors relative to benign nodules, in blood and tumor.

This clone has a count of ten or more. Its antigen is still unknown. Other DNA sequences in this sample translate to the same CDR3. Sequenced: adjacent normal tissue. The rearrangement joins TRBV2 to TRBJ2-1; TRBD1 or TRBD2 may be the D gene (5 bases each). This TCR was recovered from a male donor with papillary thyroid cancer or a benign thyroid nodule (not recorded which). Some clones in this sample may be carry-over from other donors' samples. CDR3: CASSGPGASNPNEQFF. The CDR3 DNA sequence: TGTGCCAGCAGTGGACCCGGGGCCAGTAACCCCAATGAGCAGTTCTTC.